The 31 T cell receptor beta chains given below trace back to one sample, sequenced in a study of early T cells in non-severe SARS-CoV-2 infection. TCRdb ran MiXCR on the 5' RACE reads and lists one entry per CDR3 protein. The sample has about 80,000 distinct CDR3 sequences, around a tenth seen once. What was sequenced was whole blood. These receptors originate from an adult who was a healthcare worker with PCR-confirmed SARS-CoV-2 infection or an uninfected control (not recorded which).

This clonotype was seen more than once but under ten times. The chain has TRBV7-2 and TRBJ2-4; 9 bases map to TRBD2. The V and J ends lost 5 bases and 1 base, in that order; junction bases with no gene match: 9. CDR1 is SGHTA, CDR2 FQGNSA, per germline. The CDR3 extends over 17 amino acids. CDR3 in amino acids: CASSHVAGDPAKNIQYF. CDR3 nucleotide sequence: TGTGCCAGCAGCCACGTAGCGGGGGACCCCGCCAAAAACATTCAGTACTTC.

This clonotype was counted many times. This rearrangement joins TRBV18 to TRBJ2-3; D gene ambiguous. The CDR3 has 14 amino acids. V was clipped by 2 bases and J by 4 bases, with 10 bases between them. Germline CDR1 KGHSH, CDR2 LQKENI. The CDR3 bases are TGTGCCAGCTCACCAAGGAGTCCCCCAGATACGCAGTATTTT. Translated, it gives CASSPRSPPDTQYF.

This clonotype showed up many times. This chain links TRBV6-1 with TRBJ1-6; TRBD1 aligns across 7 bases. V lost 10 bases to trimming and J lost 11 bases; unmatched junction nucleotides: 11. This CDR3 contains 13 residues. CDR1 and CDR2 (germline): MNHNS, SASEGT. Here the CDR3 reads CATRRDSTPPLHF. CDR3 DNA: TGTGCCACCCGCCGGGACAGTACTCCACCCCTCCACTTT.

This clonotype was recorded at least ten times. The chain joins TRBV7-9 to TRBJ2-1; D not resolved. Germline V CDR1 and CDR2: SEHNR, FQNEAQ (reference sequence). The CDR3 has 13 residues. The V end lost 4 bases, the J end lost 0 bases, and 4 bases lay between the germline ends. CDR3 nucleotides: TGTGCCAGCAGCTGGGGCTCCTACAATGAGCAGTTCTTC. Protein product: CASSWGSYNEQFF.

The sample holds a few counts of this clonotype. This chain connects TRBV20-1 to TRBJ1-1, with D uncertain. The CDR3 has 15 amino acids. Germline CDR1 and CDR2: DFQATT and SNEGSKA (reference sequence). Trimming took off 1 base at V and 3 bases at J, with 15 bases between the two ends. CDR3 bases: TGCAGTGCTAGAGGCCTTTTGGGAAGCGACACTGAAGCTTTCTTT. This encodes CSARGLLGSDTEAFF.

This rearrangement joins TRBV10-3 to TRBJ2-3, with D hard to call. V dropped 10 bases and J dropped 8 bases, with 10 bases sitting between them. From germline, CDR1 is ENHRY and CDR2 SYGVKD. This CDR3 spans 10 amino acids. The CDR3 bases are TGTGCCAAGCCAAGGGTTACGCAGTATTTT. Translating it yields CAKPRVTQYF.

The chain employs TRBV13 and TRBJ2-1, with D unclear. V dropped 1 base and J dropped 7 bases, with 11 bases sitting between them. The length of the CDR3 is 14 residues. Germline values: CDR1 PRHDT, CDR2 FYEKMQ (reference sequence). CDR3 in amino acids: CASSLAGSDNEQFF. Written as DNA, the CDR3 is TGTGCCAGCAGCTTAGCCGGCTCGGATAATGAGCAGTTCTTC.

The sample holds many counts of this clonotype. As DNA, the CDR3 is TGTGCCAGCAGTGAACACCCGAACACCGGGGAGCTGTTTTTT. Translated: CASSEHPNTGELFF. V is TRBV6-1 and J is TRBJ2-2; D remains ambiguous. Germline values: CDR1 MNHNS, CDR2 SASEGT. With 2 bases removed from V and 0 bases from J, the gap between germline ends came to 4 bases. CDR3 length: 14 residues.

This clonotype has only a few counts. The chain joins TRBV27 to TRBJ2-7, with 13 bases identical to TRBD2. The CDR3 covers 16 residues. Germline V gene sequence: CDR1 MNHEY, CDR2 SMNVEV (reference sequence). Germline trimming cut 6 bases from V and 7 bases from J; bases unmatched to any gene: 12. CDR3: CASSPNGLAGAWEQYF. CDR3 nucleotide sequence: TGTGCCAGCAGCCCAAATGGACTAGCGGGAGCCTGGGAGCAGTACTTC.

The chain combines TRBV27 with TRBJ2-6; possibly TRBD2 for D (5 bases). V was pared by 3 bases and J by 0 bases, with 9 bases between. From germline, CDR1 is MNHEY and CDR2 SMNVEV (reference sequence). This CDR3 is 16 amino acids long. The CDR3 DNA sequence: TGTGCCAGCAGTTTCCTAGCAAACTCTGGGGCCAACGTCCTGACTTTC. Translation gives CASSFLANSGANVLTF.

This clonotype was recorded many times. This rearrangement joins TRBV11-2 to TRBJ1-2; D remains ambiguous. V was cut by 4 bases and J by 11 bases, with 14 bases left in between. The germline V gene has CDR1 SGHAT and CDR2 FQNNGV. The CDR3 is made up of 12 amino acids. In nucleotides, the CDR3 is TGTGCCAGCAGCTCGGAGGGCACCCTTTACACCTTC. This gives the protein CASSSEGTLYTF.

The chain combines TRBV20-1 with TRBJ2-3; 9 bases line up with TRBD2. CDR1 and CDR2 from the germline V gene are DFQATT and SNEGSKA (reference sequence). This CDR3 contains 17 residues. The junction had 7 bases not matched to a gene; V was cut back by 0 bases and J by 0 bases. CDR3 sequence reads: CSARDQLAGLSTDTQYF. Written as DNA, the CDR3 is TGCAGTGCTAGAGATCAGCTAGCGGGGCTTAGCACAGATACGCAGTATTTT.

CDR3 in amino acids: CASSLGAQGAFWETQYF. The CDR3, as DNA: TGTGCCAGCAGCTTAGGAGCCCAGGGGGCCTTCTGGGAGACCCAGTACTTC. The chain uses TRBV7-9 and TRBJ2-5, with 8 bases lining up with TRBD1. From germline, CDR1 is SEHNR and CDR2 FQNEAQ (reference sequence). V shed 1 base, J shed 5 bases, and the junction held 12 bases outside the gene matches. The CDR3 spans 17 residues.

This sequence joins TRBV20-1 and TRBJ2-5, with 7 bases lining up with TRBD2. The germline CDR1 and CDR2 sequences are DFQATT and SNEGSKA (reference sequence). The CDR3 sequence is 13 residues long. After removal of 0 bases from V and 6 bases from J, the junction contained 4 bases not matched to a gene. The CDR3 DNA reads as TGCAGTGCTAGAGATGGGAGGGCGCAGACCCAGTACTTC. It specifies CSARDGRAQTQYF.

This clonotype occurred a few times. The chain is built from TRBV28 and TRBJ2-7; TRBD2 is a possible D gene (6 bases). V was cut by 3 bases and J by 2 bases, with 11 bases left in between. The germline V gene has CDR1 MDHEN and CDR2 SYDVKM. The CDR3 sequence is 14 residues long. In nucleotides, the CDR3 is TGTGCCAGCAGTTTCGGACTAACTACCTACGAGCAGTACTTC. Its protein product is CASSFGLTTYEQYF. Full variable domain (rest looked up from reference TRBV28 and TRBJ2-7): DVKVTQSSRYLVKRTGEKVFLECVQDMDHENMFWYRQDPGLGLRLIYFSYDVKMKEKGDIPEGYSVSREKKERFSLILESASTNQTSMYLCASSFGLTTYEQYFGPGTRLTVT.

The chain carries TRBV6-2 or TRBV6-3 and TRBJ1-5; no clear D. There are 15 residues in the CDR3. Germline lookup yields CDR1 MNHEY and CDR2 SVGEGT. Trimming removed 6 bases from V and 3 bases from J, with 15 bases in between. CDR3 nucleotide sequence: TGTGCCAGCAGGGGGTATAGGGCCTCCAATCAGCCCCAGCATTTT. Translated: CASRGYRASNQPQHF.

The J gene is TRBJ1-3, the V gene TRBV6-1, with D uncertain. This CDR3 has 16 amino acids. Trimming pared 0 bases from V and 0 bases from J, leaving 9 bases between. Germline CDR1 reads MNHNS; CDR2 reads SASEGT. CDR3 coding DNA: TGTGCCAGCAGTGAAGCGGACGGGAGCTCTGGAAACACCATATATTTT. Translation gives CASSEADGSSGNTIYF.

This clonotype showed up just a few times. The chain recombines TRBV29-1 with TRBJ1-1; D remains unclear. This CDR3 comprises 11 residues. Germline V CDR1 and CDR2: SQVTM, ANQGSEA. V was cut by 5 bases and J by 1 base, with 5 bases left in between. As DNA, the CDR3 is TGCAGCGTTCAACAGAACACTGAAGCTTTCTTT. Translated, it gives CSVQQNTEAFF.

In this sample, this clonotype turned up a few times. This chain uses TRBV20-1 with TRBJ1-1; D is unresolved. The CDR3 is 15 residues long. Germline V lookup: CDR1 DFQATT, CDR2 SNEGSKA (reference sequence). V was shortened by 1 base and J by 1 base, with 13 bases between the two germline ends. The CDR3 bases are TGCAGTGCTAGAGGCGCCAACGGGAGGAACACTGAAGCTTTCTTT. This sequence encodes CSARGANGRNTEAFF.

This clonotype was observed a few times. CDR3 DNA: TGCAGTGCTAGAGATTCGAGACGGGCCTACGAGCAGTACTTC. It is translated as CSARDSRRAYEQYF. The rearrangement joins TRBV20-1 to TRBJ2-7; D not resolved. The CDR3 consists of 14 residues. Germline V gives CDR1 DFQATT, CDR2 SNEGSKA (reference sequence). V gave up 0 bases and J gave up 2 bases, with 11 bases separating them.

This chain connects TRBV29-1 to TRBJ2-2, with D perhaps being TRBD1 or TRBD2 (5 bases each). The CDR3 covers 14 residues. Germline CDR1 and CDR2: SQVTM and ANQGSEA. The V end lost 1 base, the J end lost 2 bases, and 8 bases lay between the germline ends. The CDR3 reads CSVEAGLNTGELFF. For the CDR3, the DNA is TGCAGCGTTGAAGCGGGGCTAAACACCGGGGAGCTGTTTTTT.

This clonotype was recorded a few times. This chain connects TRBV5-4 to TRBJ2-1; D gene uncertain. V was cut by 5 bases and J by 6 bases, with 6 bases left in between. This CDR3 is 11 amino acids long. CDR1 and CDR2 (germline): SGHNT, YYREEE (reference sequence). CDR3 sequence: CASSQTNEQFF. CDR3 in DNA: TGTGCCAGCAGTCAAACCAATGAGCAGTTCTTC.

The sample holds a few counts of this clonotype. The rearrangement joins TRBV25-1 to TRBJ2-5, with D uncertain. CDR3 length: 14 residues. CDR1 and CDR2 (germline): MGHDK, SYGVNS. Trimming left V 4 bases short and J 4 bases short, with 13 bases between. CDR3 sequence reads: CASSAPGYRETQYF. CDR3 DNA: TGTGCCAGCAGTGCCCCGGGCTACCGAGAGACCCAGTACTTC.

This sequence joins TRBV7-9 and TRBJ1-1; the D gene is possibly TRBD1 (5 bases). Deletions cut 5 bases from V and 3 bases from J, with 13 bases between. This CDR3 has 14 amino acids. Germline assignment: CDR1 SEHNR and CDR2 FQNEAQ (reference sequence). CDR3 sequence: CASSPIAGYTEAFF. CDR3 bases: TGTGCCAGCAGCCCGATCGCAGGGTACACTGAAGCTTTCTTT.

This clonotype turned up a few times. The rearrangement joins TRBV30 to TRBJ1-5; D remains ambiguous. The CDR3 has 16 residues. Germline values: CDR1 GTSNPN, CDR2 SVGIG (reference sequence). V lost 0 bases and J 0 bases, leaving 12 bases between the germline ends. The CDR3 is CAWSVTGEYSNQPQHF. The CDR3 DNA reads as TGTGCCTGGAGTGTAACCGGGGAATATAGCAATCAGCCCCAGCATTTT.

This clonotype appeared a few times. CDR3 in amino acids: CATSDSLDEQFF. DNA for the CDR3: TGTGCCACCAGTGATTCGTTGGATGAGCAGTTCTTC. The J gene is TRBJ2-1, the V gene TRBV24-1; D unresolved. V was trimmed by 2 bases and J by 8 bases, leaving 6 bases between them. The germline V gene encodes CDR1 KGHDR and CDR2 SFDVKD. The CDR3 has 12 residues.

This chain connects TRBV28 to TRBJ2-1; 10 bases are shared with TRBD2. Trimming at V came to 7 bases and at J to 0 bases, leaving 3 bases not matched to a gene. Per germline, CDR1 MDHEN and CDR2 SYDVKM. The CDR3 contains 15 residues. CDR3 amino acids: CASKGLASSYNEQFF. CDR3 coding DNA: TGTGCCAGCAAGGGACTAGCGAGCTCCTACAATGAGCAGTTCTTC.

This clonotype was counted many times. The chain is built from TRBV12-3 or TRBV12-4 and TRBJ2-6; D call uncertain. The CDR3 totals 15 residues. V lost 6 bases to trimming and J lost 4 bases, with 13 bases between them. CDR3 region: CASSANSLGANVLTF. CDR3 nucleotide sequence: TGTGCCAGCAGCGCCAATTCTCTGGGGGCCAACGTCCTGACTTTC.

This clonotype was seen only a few times. The rearrangement uses TRBV7-3 and TRBJ2-6; D is undetermined. Looked up from germline, CDR1 is SGHTA and CDR2 is FQGTGA. Trimming removed 5 bases from V and 0 bases from J, with 8 bases in between. The CDR3 contains 15 residues. The CDR3 sequence is CASSRDHSGANVLTF. In DNA form, the CDR3 reads TGTGCCAGCAGCCGCGACCACTCTGGGGCCAACGTCCTGACTTTC. Full variable domain (rest looked up from reference TRBV7-3 and TRBJ2-6): GAGVSQTPSNKVTEKGKYVELRCDPISGHTALYWYRQSLGQGPEFLIYFQGTGAADDSGLPNDRFFAVRPEGSVSTLKIQRTERGDSAVYLCASSRDHSGANVLTFGAGSRLTVL.

This clonotype was observed at least ten times. V usage is TRBV30 and J usage is TRBJ1-1; TRBD1 might be the D (5 bases). The CDR3 sequence is 13 residues long. Germline V gene data show CDR1 as GTSNPN and CDR2 as SVGIG (reference sequence). The V end was cut by 4 bases, the J end by 9 bases, with 18 bases between. The CDR3 loop is CAWKGTGPGKAFF. As DNA, the CDR3 is TGTGCCTGGAAAGGGACGGGACCCGGGAAAGCTTTCTTT.

The CDR3 protein is CASSVDQVTYEQYF. The CDR3 DNA sequence: TGTGCCAGCAGCGTAGACCAGGTTACCTACGAGCAGTACTTC. This chain joins TRBV9 and TRBJ2-7; no reliable D call. CDR3 size: 14 residues. Per germline, CDR1 SGDLS and CDR2 YYNGEE. Between the trimmed V and J ends, which lost 0 bases and 2 bases, there was a span of 9 bases.